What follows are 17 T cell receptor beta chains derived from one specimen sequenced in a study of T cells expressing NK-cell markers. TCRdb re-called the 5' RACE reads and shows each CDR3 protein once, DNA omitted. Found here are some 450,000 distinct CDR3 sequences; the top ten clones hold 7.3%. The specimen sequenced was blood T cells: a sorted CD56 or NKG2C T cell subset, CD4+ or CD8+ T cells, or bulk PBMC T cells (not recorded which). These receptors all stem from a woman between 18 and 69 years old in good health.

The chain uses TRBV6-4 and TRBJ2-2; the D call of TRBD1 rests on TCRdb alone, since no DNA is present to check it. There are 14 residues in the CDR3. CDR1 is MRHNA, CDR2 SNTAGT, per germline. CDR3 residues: CASSGGENTGELFF.

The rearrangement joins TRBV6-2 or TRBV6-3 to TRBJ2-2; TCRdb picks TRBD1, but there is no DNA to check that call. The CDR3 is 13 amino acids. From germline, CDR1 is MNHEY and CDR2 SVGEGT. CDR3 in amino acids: CATSRGFTGELFF.

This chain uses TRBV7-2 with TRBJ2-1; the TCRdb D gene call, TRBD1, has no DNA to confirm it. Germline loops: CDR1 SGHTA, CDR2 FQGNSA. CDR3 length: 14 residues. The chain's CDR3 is CASSLRPGSNEQFF.

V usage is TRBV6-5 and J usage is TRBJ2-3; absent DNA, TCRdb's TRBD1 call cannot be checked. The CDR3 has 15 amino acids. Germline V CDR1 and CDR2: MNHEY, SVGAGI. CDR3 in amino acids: CASSSLRGNTDTQYF.

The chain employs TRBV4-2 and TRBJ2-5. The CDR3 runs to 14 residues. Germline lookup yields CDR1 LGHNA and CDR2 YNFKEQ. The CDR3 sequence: CASSPGRDQETQYF.

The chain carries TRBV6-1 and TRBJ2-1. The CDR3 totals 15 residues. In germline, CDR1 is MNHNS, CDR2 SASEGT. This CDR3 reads CASRVDRSSYNEQFF.

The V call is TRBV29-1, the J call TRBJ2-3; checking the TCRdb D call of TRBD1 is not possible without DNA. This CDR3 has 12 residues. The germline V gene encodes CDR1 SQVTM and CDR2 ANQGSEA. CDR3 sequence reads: CSGTGDTDTQYF.

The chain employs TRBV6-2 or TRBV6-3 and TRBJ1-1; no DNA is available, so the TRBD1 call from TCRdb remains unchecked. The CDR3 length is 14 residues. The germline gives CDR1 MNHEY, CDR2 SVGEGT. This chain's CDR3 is CASSGTGDFAEAFF.

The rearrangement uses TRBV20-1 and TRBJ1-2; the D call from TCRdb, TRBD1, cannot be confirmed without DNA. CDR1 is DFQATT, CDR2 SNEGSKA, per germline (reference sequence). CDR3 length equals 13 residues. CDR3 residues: CSARDPPGAGYTF.

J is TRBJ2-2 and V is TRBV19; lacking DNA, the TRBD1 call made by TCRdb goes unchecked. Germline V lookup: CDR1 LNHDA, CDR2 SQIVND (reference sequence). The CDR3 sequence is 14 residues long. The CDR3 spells CASRDRGNTGELFF.

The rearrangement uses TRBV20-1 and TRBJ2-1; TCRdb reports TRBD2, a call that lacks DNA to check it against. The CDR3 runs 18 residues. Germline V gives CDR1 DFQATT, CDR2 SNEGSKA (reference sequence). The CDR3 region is CSARGSGRGRGYTVEQFF.

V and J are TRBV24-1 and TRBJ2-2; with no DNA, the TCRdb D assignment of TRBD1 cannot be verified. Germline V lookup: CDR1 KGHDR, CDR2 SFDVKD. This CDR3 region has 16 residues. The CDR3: CATSDPHRGVTGELFF.

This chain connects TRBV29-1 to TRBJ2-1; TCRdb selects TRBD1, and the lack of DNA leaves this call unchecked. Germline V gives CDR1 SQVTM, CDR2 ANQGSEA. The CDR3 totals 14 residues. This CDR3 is CSVEGAEGYNEQFF.

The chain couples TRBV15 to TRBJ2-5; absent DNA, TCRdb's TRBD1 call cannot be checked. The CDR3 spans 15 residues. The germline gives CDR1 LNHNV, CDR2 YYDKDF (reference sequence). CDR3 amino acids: CATTAPGQGRETQYF.

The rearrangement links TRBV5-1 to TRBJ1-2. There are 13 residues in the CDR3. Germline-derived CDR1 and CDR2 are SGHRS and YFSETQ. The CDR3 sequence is CASSFQAGSGYTF.

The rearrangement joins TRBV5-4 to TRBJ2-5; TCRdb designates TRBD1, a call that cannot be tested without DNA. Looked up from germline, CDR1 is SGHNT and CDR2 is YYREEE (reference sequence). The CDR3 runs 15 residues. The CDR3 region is CASSLWLTGEETQYF.

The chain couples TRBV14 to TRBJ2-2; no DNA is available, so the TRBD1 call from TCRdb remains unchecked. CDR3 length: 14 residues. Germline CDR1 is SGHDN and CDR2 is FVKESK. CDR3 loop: CASSRDHNTGELFF.